The 26 T cell receptor beta chains presented below share a single source sample, sequenced in a study of patients and donors after allogeneic stem cell transplantation. TCRdb fed the RT-PCR reads into MiXCR, producing one record per CDR3 protein. The sample has over 65,000 distinct CDR3 sequences; about 26% are singletons. Material: blood, either unsorted or a sorted T cell fraction (not recorded which). The receptors shown here come from a human donor who was either an allogeneic HSCT recipient or a stem cell or donor lymphocyte infusion donor (not recorded which). It is not recorded whose cells these are; they may come from a transplant donor.

V and J are TRBV9 and TRBJ1-6, with D perhaps matching TRBD1 (5 bases). This CDR3 is built from 15 residues. Trimming shortened V by 0 bases and J by 8 bases, and 12 bases separated the two germline ends. The germline CDR1 and CDR2 sequences are SGDLS and YYNGEE. CDR3 DNA sequence: TGTGCCAGCAGCGTAGATGGTGGGGGGGATTCACCCCTCCACTTT. Protein: CASSVDGGGDSPLHF.

The genes are TRBV5-5 and TRBJ2-7; D not certain. Germline CDR1 is SGHKS and CDR2 is YYEKEE (reference sequence). There are 14 residues in the CDR3. V lost 0 bases and J 3 bases, leaving 10 bases between the germline ends. CDR3 sequence: CASSLVGSLYEQYF. The CDR3 nucleotides are TGTGCCAGCAGCTTGGTCGGGTCCCTCTACGAGCAGTACTTC.

The genes are TRBV12-3 or TRBV12-4 and TRBJ1-2; D is uncertain. The CDR3 contains 13 residues. The V end lost 5 bases, the J end lost 6 bases, and 13 bases lay between the germline ends. CDR3: CASSPRLEDGYTF. The CDR3 DNA follows: TGTGCCAGCAGTCCCAGATTAGAGGATGGCTACACCTTC.

This clonotype was seen more than once but under ten times. This chain links TRBV4-3 with TRBJ2-6; D is unclear. Germline V lookup: CDR1 LGHNA, CDR2 YSLEER. The CDR3 consists of 15 residues. Trimming took off 6 bases at V and 0 bases at J, with 9 bases between the two ends. The CDR3 bases are TGCGCCAGCAGTCCTCTCTCCTCTGGGGCCAACGTCCTGACTTTC. It is translated as CASSPLSSGANVLTF.

Only a few counts were recorded for this clonotype. The rearrangement uses TRBV6-2 or TRBV6-3 and TRBJ1-1, with D maybe TRBD1 (6 bases). V was pared by 7 bases and J by 1 base, with 22 bases between. Germline CDR1 reads MNHEY; CDR2 reads SVGEGT. The CDR3 spans 17 residues. CDR3 in DNA: TGTGCCAGCATAGGAACAGGGAGGTACCGGACGAACACTGAAGCTTTCTTT. Its protein is CASIGTGRYRTNTEAFF.

A few counts support this clonotype. The V call is TRBV5-8, the J call TRBJ2-1, with D hard to call. The CDR3 length is 12 residues. V was pared by 0 bases and J by 11 bases, with 9 bases between. Germline CDR1 and CDR2: SGHTS and YDEGEE. Here the CDR3 reads CASSLVRPKQFF. The CDR3 DNA is TGTGCCAGCAGCTTGGTTCGGCCGAAGCAGTTCTTC.

The V gene is TRBV12-3 or TRBV12-4, the J gene TRBJ2-7; D is unresolved. CDR3 length: 13 residues. Deletions cut 8 bases from V and 5 bases from J, with 16 bases between. CDR3 residues: CASGLVGVDEQYF. The CDR3 region has the DNA TGTGCCAGCGGCCTCGTTGGCGTCGACGAGCAGTACTTC.

The table lists this clonotype with a few counts. This chain links TRBV7-9 with TRBJ1-1; TRBD1 is a possible D gene (6 bases). The germline V gene has CDR1 SEHNR and CDR2 FQNEAQ (reference sequence). Trimming removed 2 bases at V and 9 bases at J, with 16 bases between. The CDR3 spans 14 residues. The CDR3 DNA reads as TGTGCCAGCAGCTTACCCTTCGGACGGGGGCAAGCTTTCTTT. It is translated as CASSLPFGRGQAFF.

The chain couples TRBV10-3 to TRBJ2-7; tentative D call: TRBD1 (6 bases). The germline gives CDR1 ENHRY, CDR2 SYGVKD. The CDR3 has 14 residues. Between the trimmed V and J ends, which lost 5 bases and 0 bases, there was a span of 11 bases. The CDR3 nucleotides read TGTGCCATCAGTAACAGGGAACCCTCCTACGAGCAGTACTTC. This translates into CAISNREPSYEQYF.

The chain couples TRBV10-3 to TRBJ2-2; TRBD1 matches 8 bases. Germline V gene lookup returns CDR1 ENHRY and CDR2 SYGVKD. The V gene end was trimmed by 11 bases and the J gene end by 0 bases; junction bases not matched to a gene: 5. The CDR3 length is 14 residues. This CDR3 reads CAAGQGSNTGELFF. The CDR3 region has the DNA TGTGCCGCCGGACAGGGTTCGAACACCGGGGAGCTGTTTTTT.

This clonotype showed up just a few times. The chain carries TRBV29-1 and TRBJ1-5; D is unclear. In germline, CDR1 is SQVTM, CDR2 ANQGSEA. This CDR3 is 12 amino acids long. Trimming took off 6 bases at V and 6 bases at J, with 12 bases between the two ends. CDR3 in amino acids: CSVSVAGQPQHF. The DNA of the CDR3 is TGCAGCGTCTCCGTAGCGGGTCAGCCCCAGCATTTT. Drawing the rest from reference TRBV29-1 and TRBJ1-5, the complete variable domain is SAVISQKPSRDICQRGTSLTIQCQVDSQVTMMFWYRQQPGQSLTLIATANQGSEATYESGFVIDKFPISRPNLTFSTLTVSNMSPEDSSIYLCSVSVAGQPQHFGDGTRLSIL.

There are a few counts of this clonotype. This chain joins TRBV7-9 and TRBJ1-1; D is unresolved. Germline CDR1 and CDR2: SEHNR and FQNEAQ (reference sequence). Trimming removed 3 bases at V and 5 bases at J, with 19 bases between. The CDR3 has 16 residues. CDR3 in amino acids: CASSFARRYGGTEAFF. The CDR3 DNA reads TGTGCCAGCAGCTTTGCCAGGAGGTATGGAGGGACTGAAGCTTTCTTT.

The genes are TRBV10-3 and TRBJ2-3; 9 bases fit TRBD1. The germline CDR1 and CDR2 sequences are ENHRY and SYGVKD. The CDR3 has 14 residues. V trimming: 10 bases; J trimming: 1 base; junction bases outside the gene matches: 6. The CDR3 sequence: CATTRDRGTDTQYF. Here the CDR3 DNA reads TGTGCCACGACCCGGGACAGGGGCACAGATACGCAGTATTTT.

This clonotype was found many times. CDR3 sequence reads: CSAFYATNEKLFF. The CDR3 nucleotides read TGCAGTGCTTTCTATGCAACTAATGAAAAACTGTTTTTT. The chain combines TRBV20-1 with TRBJ1-4; no clear D. There are 13 residues in the CDR3. With 5 bases removed from V and 0 bases from J, the gap between germline ends came to 7 bases. Germline loops: CDR1 DFQATT, CDR2 SNEGSKA (reference sequence).

The chain carries TRBV12-3 or TRBV12-4 and TRBJ2-1, with 13 bases aligning to TRBD2. V was pared by 5 bases and J by 9 bases, with 7 bases of the junction left unmatched. The CDR3 runs to 15 residues. As DNA, the CDR3 is TGTGCCAGCAGTCTCTCGGGACTAGCGGGATTTGAGCAGTTCTTC. Protein sequence: CASSLSGLAGFEQFF.

This clonotype was detected many times. The chain uses TRBV4-3 and TRBJ2-3; 8 bases are a match to TRBD2. V gave up 1 base and J gave up 0 bases; unmatched junction bases: 3. The CDR3 is 16 amino acids. Germline assignment: CDR1 LGHNA and CDR2 YSLEER. The chain's CDR3 is CASSQGTSRSTDTQYF. Written as DNA, the CDR3 is TGCGCCAGCAGCCAAGGGACTAGCCGCAGCACAGATACGCAGTATTTT.

This clonotype has ten or more counts. V gene TRBV7-9 combines with J gene TRBJ2-3; D is ambiguous. Trimming left V 2 bases short and J 0 bases short, with 15 bases between. This CDR3 has 17 residues. Germline CDR1 and CDR2: SEHNR and FQNEAQ (reference sequence). The CDR3 nucleotides are TGTGCCAGCAGCTTATCTGAGGATAAGACTAGCACAGATACGCAGTATTTT. Translating it yields CASSLSEDKTSTDTQYF.

The gene calls are TRBV7-2 and TRBJ1-5; D gene unclear. The V gene lost 1 base and the J gene lost 1 base, with 11 bases spanning the gap. The CDR3 has 16 residues. CDR1 is SGHTA and CDR2 is FQGNSA in the germline V gene. The CDR3 spells CASSLVGFGSNQPQHF. DNA for the CDR3: TGTGCCAGCAGCTTAGTTGGGTTCGGCAGCAATCAGCCCCAGCATTTT.

This clonotype was counted a single time. The J gene is TRBJ2-1, the V gene TRBV20-1; the D gene is possibly TRBD2 (5 bases). Trimming removed 5 bases from V and 10 bases from J, with 9 bases in between. This CDR3 has 10 amino acids. The V gene's germline CDR1 is DFQATT and CDR2 SNEGSKA (reference sequence). CDR3 protein: CSAFEREQFF. The CDR3 bases are TGCAGTGCTTTCGAGCGGGAGCAGTTCTTC.

This clonotype has only a few counts. The chain uses TRBV2 and TRBJ1-4; D is ambiguous. Per the germline V gene, CDR1 is SNHLY and CDR2 is FYNNEI. The V end was cut by 3 bases, the J end by 5 bases, with 7 bases between. CDR3 size: 13 residues. In nucleotides, the CDR3 is TGTGCCAGCAGTGATTACGGGAATGAAAAACTGTTTTTT. It encodes CASSDYGNEKLFF. The entire variable domain, with the rest obtained from reference TRBV2 and TRBJ1-4, is as follows: EPEVTQTPSHQVTQMGQEVILRCVPISNHLYFYWYRQILGQKVEFLVSFYNNEISEKSEIFDDQFSVERPDGSNFTLKIRSTKLEDSAMYFCASSDYGNEKLFFGSGTQLSVL.

This clonotype was seen many times. The V and J genes are TRBV12-3 or TRBV12-4 and TRBJ1-5; the D gene is possibly TRBD1 (5 bases). The CDR3 length is 15 residues. With 0 bases removed from V and 2 bases from J, the gap between germline ends came to 8 bases. The CDR3 nucleotides read TGTGCCAGCAGTTTAGCGGGGGTTGGCAATCAGCCCCAGCATTTT. Translated, it gives CASSLAGVGNQPQHF.

This clonotype was seen a few times. The V and J genes are TRBV4-2 and TRBJ1-1; D perhaps matches TRBD1 (5 bases). Trimming left V 0 bases short and J 5 bases short, with 13 bases between. CDR1 LGHNA and CDR2 YNFKEQ come from the germline V gene. The CDR3 extends over 15 amino acids. The CDR3 coding sequence is TGTGCCAGCAGCCAAGATAGAAGGGGTGGAACTGAAGCTTTCTTT. This encodes CASSQDRRGGTEAFF.

The gene calls are TRBV11-2 and TRBJ2-5; no reliable D call. V was pared by 6 bases and J by 3 bases, with 17 bases between. The CDR3 is 15 amino acids. CDR1 is SGHAT and CDR2 is FQNNGV in the germline V gene. The CDR3 region has the DNA TGTGCCAGCAGTCTTTGGTCTTTTTTAAAAGAGACCCAGTACTTC. Encoded protein: CASSLWSFLKETQYF.

This clonotype was recorded many times. The J gene is TRBJ1-1, the V gene TRBV6-2 or TRBV6-3, with D perhaps TRBD1 (6 bases). Trimming removed 2 bases at V and 4 bases at J, with 17 bases between. Per the germline V gene, CDR1 is MNHEY and CDR2 is SVGEGT. The CDR3 extends over 16 amino acids. The CDR3 region has the DNA TGTGCCAGCAGTTACCCCCCCTGGGGGGGGCTCACTGAAGCTTTCTTT. Its protein product is CASSYPPWGGLTEAFF.

There are a few counts of this clonotype. V gene TRBV4-2 combines with J gene TRBJ2-1, with no clear D. Trimming removed 1 base from V and 5 bases from J, with 9 bases in between. In germline, CDR1 is LGHNA, CDR2 YNFKEQ. The CDR3 totals 14 residues. The CDR3 loop is CASSQVNPHNEQFF. CDR3 nucleotide sequence: TGTGCCAGCAGCCAAGTGAATCCGCACAATGAGCAGTTCTTC.

The V call is TRBV12-3 or TRBV12-4, the J call TRBJ2-5; D may correspond to TRBD1 or TRBD2 (5 bases each). CDR3 size: 14 residues. Trimming took off 7 bases at V and 1 base at J, with 13 bases between the two ends. CDR3 region: CASTPGRTQETQYF. CDR3 sequence (DNA): TGTGCCAGCACCCCGGGACGTACCCAAGAGACCCAGTACTTC.